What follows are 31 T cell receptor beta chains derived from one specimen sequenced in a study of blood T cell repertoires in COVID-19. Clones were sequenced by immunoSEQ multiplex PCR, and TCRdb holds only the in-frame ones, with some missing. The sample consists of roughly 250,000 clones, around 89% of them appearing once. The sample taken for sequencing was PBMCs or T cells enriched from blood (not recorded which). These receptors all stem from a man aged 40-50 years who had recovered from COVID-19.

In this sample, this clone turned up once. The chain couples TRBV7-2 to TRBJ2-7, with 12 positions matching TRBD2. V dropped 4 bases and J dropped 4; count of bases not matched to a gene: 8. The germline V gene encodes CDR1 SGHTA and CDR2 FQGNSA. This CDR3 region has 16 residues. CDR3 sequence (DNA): TGTGCCAGCAGCTCTCAGACTAGCGGGAGTATTTACGAGCAGTACTTC. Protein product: CASSSQTSGSIYEQYF.

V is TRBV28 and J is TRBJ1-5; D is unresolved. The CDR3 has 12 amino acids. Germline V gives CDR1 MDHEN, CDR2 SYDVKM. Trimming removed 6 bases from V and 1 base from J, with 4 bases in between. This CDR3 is CASSASNQPQHF. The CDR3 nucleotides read TGTGCCAGCAGCGCGAGCAATCAGCCCCAGCATTTT.

This CDR3 is CASSPGTSGGSTSYEQYF. In nucleotides, the CDR3 is TGCGCCAGCAGCCCCGGGACTAGCGGGGGCTCAACCTCCTACGAGCAGTACTTC. The chain combines TRBV5-1 with TRBJ2-7; 14 nucleotides match TRBD2. Germline CDR1 reads SGHRS; CDR2 reads YFSETQ. The CDR3 is made up of 18 amino acids. Trimming removed 4 bases from V and 0 bases from J; junction bases left unmatched: 9.

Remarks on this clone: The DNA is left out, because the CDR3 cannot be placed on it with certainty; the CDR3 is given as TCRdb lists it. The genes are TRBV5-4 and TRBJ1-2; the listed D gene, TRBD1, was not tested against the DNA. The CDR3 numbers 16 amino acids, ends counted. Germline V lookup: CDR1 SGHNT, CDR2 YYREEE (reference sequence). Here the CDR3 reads CASSFLWTGTNYGYTF.

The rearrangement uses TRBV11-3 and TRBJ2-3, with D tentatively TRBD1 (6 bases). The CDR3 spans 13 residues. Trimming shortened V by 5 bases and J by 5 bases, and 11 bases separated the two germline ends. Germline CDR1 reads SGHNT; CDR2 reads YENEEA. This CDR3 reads CASSPEQGDTQYF. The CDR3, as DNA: TGTGCCAGCAGCCCAGAACAGGGAGATACGCAGTATTTT.

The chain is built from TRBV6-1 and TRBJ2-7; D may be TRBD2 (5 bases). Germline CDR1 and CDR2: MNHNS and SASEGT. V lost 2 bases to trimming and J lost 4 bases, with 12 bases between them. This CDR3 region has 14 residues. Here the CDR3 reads CASSELRLAYEQYF. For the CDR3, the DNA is TGTGCCAGCAGTGAATTACGGCTAGCTTACGAGCAGTACTTC.

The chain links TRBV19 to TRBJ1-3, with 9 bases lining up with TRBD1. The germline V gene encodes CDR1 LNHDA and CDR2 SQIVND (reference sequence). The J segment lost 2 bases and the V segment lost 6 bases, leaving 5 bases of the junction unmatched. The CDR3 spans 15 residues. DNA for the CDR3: TGTGCCAGTAGCCGGGACAGGGAACCTGGAAACACCATATATTTT. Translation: CASSRDREPGNTIYF.

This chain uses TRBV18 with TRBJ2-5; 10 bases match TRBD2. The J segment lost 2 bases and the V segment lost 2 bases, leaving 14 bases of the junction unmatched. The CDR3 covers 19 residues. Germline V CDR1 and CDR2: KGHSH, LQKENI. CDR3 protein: CASSPKFRSSGRAQETQYF. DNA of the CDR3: TGTGCCAGCTCACCAAAATTTAGATCTAGCGGGAGAGCTCAAGAGACCCAGTACTTC.

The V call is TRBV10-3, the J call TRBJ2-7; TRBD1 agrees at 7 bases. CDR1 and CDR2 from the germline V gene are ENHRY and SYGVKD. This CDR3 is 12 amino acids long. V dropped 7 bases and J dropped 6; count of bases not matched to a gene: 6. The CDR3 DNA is TGTGCCATCACCCCGACAGGGACCGAGCAGTACTTC. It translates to CAITPTGTEQYF.

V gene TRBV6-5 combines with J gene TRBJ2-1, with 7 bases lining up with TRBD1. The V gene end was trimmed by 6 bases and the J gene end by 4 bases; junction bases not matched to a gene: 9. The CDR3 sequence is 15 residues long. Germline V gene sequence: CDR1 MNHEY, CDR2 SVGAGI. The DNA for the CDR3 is TGTGCCAGCAGGGGGACAGTCAATACTTACAATGAGCAGTTCTTC. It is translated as CASRGTVNTYNEQFF.

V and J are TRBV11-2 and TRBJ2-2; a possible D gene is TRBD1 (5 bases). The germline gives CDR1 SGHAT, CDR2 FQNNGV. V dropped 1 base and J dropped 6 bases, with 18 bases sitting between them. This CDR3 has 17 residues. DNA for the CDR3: TGTGCCAGCAGCTTAGGTGGTAGGGGTAAGAAGGCCGGGGAGCTGTTTTTT. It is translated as CASSLGGRGKKAGELFF.

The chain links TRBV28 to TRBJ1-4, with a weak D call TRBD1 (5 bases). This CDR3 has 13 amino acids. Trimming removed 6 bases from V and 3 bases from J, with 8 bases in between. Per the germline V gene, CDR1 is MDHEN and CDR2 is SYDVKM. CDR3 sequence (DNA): TGTGCCAGCAGATCGACAGCTAATGAAAAACTGTTTTTT. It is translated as CASRSTANEKLFF.

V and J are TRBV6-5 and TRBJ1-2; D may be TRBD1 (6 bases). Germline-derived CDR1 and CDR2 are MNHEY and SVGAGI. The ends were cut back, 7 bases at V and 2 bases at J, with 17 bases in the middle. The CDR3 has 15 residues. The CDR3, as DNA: TGTGCCAGCAACGAAGGGGGGGAGAACAACTATGGCTACACCTTC. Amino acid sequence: CASNEGGENNYGYTF.

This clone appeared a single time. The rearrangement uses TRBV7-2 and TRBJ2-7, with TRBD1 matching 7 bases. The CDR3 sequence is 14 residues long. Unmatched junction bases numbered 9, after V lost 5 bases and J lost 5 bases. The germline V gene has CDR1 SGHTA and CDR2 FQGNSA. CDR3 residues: CASSLGQNFHEQYF. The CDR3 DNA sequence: TGTGCCAGCAGCCTGGGACAGAACTTTCACGAGCAGTACTTC.

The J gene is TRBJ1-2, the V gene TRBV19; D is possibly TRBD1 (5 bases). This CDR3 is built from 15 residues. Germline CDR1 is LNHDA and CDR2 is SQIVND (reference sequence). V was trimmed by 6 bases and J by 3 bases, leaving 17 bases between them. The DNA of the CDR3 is TGTGCCAGTAGGGCAGGGTATACCATCGACTATGGCTACACCTTC. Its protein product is CASRAGYTIDYGYTF.

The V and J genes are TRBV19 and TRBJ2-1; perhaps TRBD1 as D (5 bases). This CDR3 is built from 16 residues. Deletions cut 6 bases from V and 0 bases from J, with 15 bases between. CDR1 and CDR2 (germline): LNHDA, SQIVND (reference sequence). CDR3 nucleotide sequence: TGTGCCAGTAGCCTGGGGCGCTCGAGCTCCTACAATGAGCAGTTCTTC. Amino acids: CASSLGRSSSYNEQFF.

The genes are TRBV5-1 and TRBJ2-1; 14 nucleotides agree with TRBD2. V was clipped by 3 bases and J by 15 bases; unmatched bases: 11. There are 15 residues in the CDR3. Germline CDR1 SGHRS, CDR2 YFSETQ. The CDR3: CASSYGGLAGGFLFF. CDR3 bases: TGCGCCAGCAGCTATGGAGGACTAGCGGGGGGTTTTCTGTTCTTC.

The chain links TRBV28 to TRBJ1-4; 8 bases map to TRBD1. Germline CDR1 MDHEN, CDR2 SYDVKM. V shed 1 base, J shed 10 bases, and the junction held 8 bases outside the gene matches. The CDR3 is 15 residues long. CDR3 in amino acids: CASSLSRTGTGKLFF. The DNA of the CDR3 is TGTGCCAGCAGTTTATCCCGGACAGGGACGGGAAAACTGTTTTTT.

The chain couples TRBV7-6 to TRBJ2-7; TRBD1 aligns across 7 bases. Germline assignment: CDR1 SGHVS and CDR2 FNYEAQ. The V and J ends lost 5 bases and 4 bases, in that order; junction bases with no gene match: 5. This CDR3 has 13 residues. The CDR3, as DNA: TGTGCCAGCAGCCCCGGACAGGTTTACGAGCAGTACTTC. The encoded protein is CASSPGQVYEQYF.

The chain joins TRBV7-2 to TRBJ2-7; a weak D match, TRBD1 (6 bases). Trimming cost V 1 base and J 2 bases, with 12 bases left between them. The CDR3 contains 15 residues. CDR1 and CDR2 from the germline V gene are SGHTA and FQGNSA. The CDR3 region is CASSLVQGKAYEQYF. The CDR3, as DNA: TGTGCCAGCAGCTTAGTGCAGGGGAAGGCCTACGAGCAGTACTTC.

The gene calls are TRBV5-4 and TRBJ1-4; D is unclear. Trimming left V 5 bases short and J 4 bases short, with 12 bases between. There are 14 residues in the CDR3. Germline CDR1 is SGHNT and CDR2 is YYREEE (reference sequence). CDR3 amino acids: CASSVWEINEKLFF. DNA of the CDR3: TGTGCCAGCAGTGTCTGGGAGATTAATGAAAAACTGTTTTTT. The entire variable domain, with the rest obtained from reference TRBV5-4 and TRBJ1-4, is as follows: ETGVTQSPTHLIKTRGQQVTLRCSSQSGHNTVSWYQQALGQGPQFIFQYYREEENGRGNFPPRFSGLQFPNYSSELNVNALELDDSALYLCASSVWEINEKLFFGSGTQLSVL.

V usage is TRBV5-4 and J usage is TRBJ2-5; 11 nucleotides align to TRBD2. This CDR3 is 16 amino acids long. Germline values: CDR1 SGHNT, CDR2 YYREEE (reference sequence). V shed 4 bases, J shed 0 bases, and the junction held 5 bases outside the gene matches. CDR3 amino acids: CASSLLAGAYQETQYF. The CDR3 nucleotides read TGTGCCAGCAGCCTACTAGCGGGGGCGTACCAAGAGACCCAGTACTTC.

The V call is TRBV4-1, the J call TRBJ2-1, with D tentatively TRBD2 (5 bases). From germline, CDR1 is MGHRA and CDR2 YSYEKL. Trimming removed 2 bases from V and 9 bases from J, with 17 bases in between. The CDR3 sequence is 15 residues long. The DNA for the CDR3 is TGCGCCAGCAGCCAATTATATAGCCCGAGCGGTGAGCAGTTCTTC. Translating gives CASSQLYSPSGEQFF.

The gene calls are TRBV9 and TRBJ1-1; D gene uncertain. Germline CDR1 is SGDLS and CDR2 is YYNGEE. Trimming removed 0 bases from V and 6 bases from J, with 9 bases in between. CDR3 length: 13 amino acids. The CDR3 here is CASSVGAPAEAFF. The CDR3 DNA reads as TGTGCCAGCAGCGTAGGGGCCCCCGCTGAAGCTTTCTTT.

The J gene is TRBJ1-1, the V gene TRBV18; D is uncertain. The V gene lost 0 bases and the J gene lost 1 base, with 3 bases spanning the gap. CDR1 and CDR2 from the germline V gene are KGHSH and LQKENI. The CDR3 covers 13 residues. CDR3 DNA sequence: TGTGCCAGCTCACCACCGGCGAACACTGAAGCTTTCTTT. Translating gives CASSPPANTEAFF.

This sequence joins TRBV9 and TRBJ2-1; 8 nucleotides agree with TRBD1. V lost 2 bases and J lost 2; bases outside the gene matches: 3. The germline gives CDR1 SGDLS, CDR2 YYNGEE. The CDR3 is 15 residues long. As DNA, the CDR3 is TGTGCCAGCAGCGTGGGACAGGCCACCTACAATGAGCAGTTCTTC. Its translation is CASSVGQATYNEQFF.

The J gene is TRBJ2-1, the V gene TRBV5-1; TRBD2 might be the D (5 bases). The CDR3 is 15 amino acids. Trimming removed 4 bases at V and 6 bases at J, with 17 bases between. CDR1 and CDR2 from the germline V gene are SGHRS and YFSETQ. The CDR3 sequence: CASSDKRGSGNEQFF. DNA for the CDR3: TGCGCCAGCAGCGATAAACGGGGATCGGGCAATGAGCAGTTCTTC.

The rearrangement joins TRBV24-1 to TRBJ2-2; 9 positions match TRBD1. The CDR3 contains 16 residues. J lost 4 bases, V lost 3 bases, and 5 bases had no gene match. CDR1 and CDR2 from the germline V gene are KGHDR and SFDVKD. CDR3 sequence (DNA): TGTGCCACCAGTGATCCGGGACAGGGACCCACCGGGGAGCTGTTTTTT. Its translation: CATSDPGQGPTGELFF.

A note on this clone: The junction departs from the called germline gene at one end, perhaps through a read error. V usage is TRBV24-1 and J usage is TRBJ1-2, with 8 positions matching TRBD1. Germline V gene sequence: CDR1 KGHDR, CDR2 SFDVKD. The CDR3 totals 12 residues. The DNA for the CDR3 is TGTGCCACCGGTATCCCAGGGACAGGTCAAATCTTC. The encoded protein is CATGIPGTGQIF.

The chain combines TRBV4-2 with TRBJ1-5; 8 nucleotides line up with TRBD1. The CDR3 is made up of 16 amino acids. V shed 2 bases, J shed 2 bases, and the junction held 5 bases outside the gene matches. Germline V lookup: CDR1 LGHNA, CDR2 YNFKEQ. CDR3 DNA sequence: TGTGCCAGCAGCCAACAGGGGGCAAGTGGCAATCAGCCCCAGCATTTT. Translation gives CASSQQGASGNQPQHF.

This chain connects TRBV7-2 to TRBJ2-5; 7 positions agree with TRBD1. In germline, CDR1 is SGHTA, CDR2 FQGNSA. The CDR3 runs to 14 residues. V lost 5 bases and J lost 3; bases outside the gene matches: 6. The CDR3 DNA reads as TGTGCCAGCAGCATCGACAGGGTTGAAGAGACCCAGTACTTC. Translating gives CASSIDRVEETQYF.